These T cell receptor beta chains were read from a single sample in a study of T-cell reconstitution after alpha-beta-depleted transplantation in children. Each CDR3 protein is one row after TCRdb ran MiXCR on the PCR reads. The table records hundreds of thousands of distinct CDR3 sequences, around 14% of them present only once. This sample comprised PBMCs, obtained before TCRalphabeta/CD19-depleted stem cell transplant. The receptors shown here come from a girl aged 2 to 9 with congenital amegakaryocytic thrombocytopenia, due to receive a stem cell transplant. The CDR3 runs from the conserved cysteine through the conserved F or W. The order of the fields is J gene, D gene, clone size, V gene, CDR3 DNA, CDR3 protein. A D gene is named only where the DNA matches it firmly. A clone size is listed for some rows: how often the clone was seen (once, few, many), or a class if it is expanded.

J: TRBJ1-5; D: NA; size: few; V: TRBV30; DNA: TGTGCCTGGAACGGTAATAGCAATCAGCCCCAGCATTTT; CDR3: CAWNGNSNQPQHF
J: TRBJ2-1; D: NA; size: NA; V: TRBV11-2; DNA: TGTGCCAGCAGCTTATTACTACAGGGCGATTTCGATGAGCAGTTCTTC; CDR3: CASSLLLQGDFDEQFF
J: TRBJ1-2; D: NA; size: many; V: TRBV20-1; DNA: TGCAGTGCAAACCCAGGCTACACCTTC; CDR3: CSANPGYTF
J: TRBJ2-7; D: NA; size: few; V: TRBV7-6; DNA: TGTGCCAGCAGCCTACCCATTGGGGAGGGGGGCTACGAGCAGTACTTC; CDR3: CASSLPIGEGGYEQYF
J: TRBJ2-2; D: NA; size: NA; V: TRBV7-9; DNA: TGTGCCAGCGCGTGGGGGGAGCTGTTTTTT; CDR3: CASAWGELFF
J: TRBJ1-2; D: TRBD1; size: many; V: TRBV20-1; DNA: TGCAGTGCTAGCGACAGGGGATATGGCTACACCTTC; CDR3: CSASDRGYGYTF
J: TRBJ1-2; D: NA; size: few; V: TRBV7-8; DNA: TGTGCCAGCAGCTTCGATCTGGCAGCCTATGGCTACACCTTC; CDR3: CASSFDLAAYGYTF
J: TRBJ2-3; D: NA; size: NA; V: TRBV5-1; DNA: TGCGCCAGCAGCTTGGACACTGGCACAGATACGCAGTATTTT; CDR3: CASSLDTGTDTQYF
J: TRBJ2-3; D: NA; size: NA; V: TRBV5-1; DNA: TGCGCCAGCAGCTTGGTTTTAGCGGAAAGCACAGATACGCAGTATTTT; CDR3: CASSLVLAESTDTQYF
J: TRBJ2-2; D: TRBD1; size: NA; V: TRBV6-1; DNA: TGTGCCAGCAGTGCGAGGACAGGGGGCTTCGGGGAGCTGTTTTTT; CDR3: CASSARTGGFGELFF
J: TRBJ2-7; D: NA; size: NA; V: TRBV7-6; DNA: TGTGCCAGCAGCTTAGAGGCGGTATGGGGCGAGCAGTACTTC; CDR3: CASSLEAVWGEQYF
J: TRBJ2-1; D: NA; size: few; V: TRBV3-1; DNA: TGTGCCAGCAGCCAAGTGGATGAGCAGTTCTTC; CDR3: CASSQVDEQFF
J: TRBJ2-5; D: TRBD2; size: NA; V: TRBV27; DNA: TGTGCCAGCAGTTTGATTAGCGGGATTATGGGAGAGACCCAGTACTTC; CDR3: CASSLISGIMGETQYF
J: TRBJ1-1; D: NA; size: many; V: TRBV7-9; DNA: TGTGCCAGCAGAGAAACAGGCTCCCAAGAAGCTTTCTTT; CDR3: CASRETGSQEAFF
J: TRBJ1-6; D: TRBD1; size: many; V: TRBV20-1; DNA: TGCAGTGGTTGGGCCCGGCAGGACAGGAGCCTCCACTTT; CDR3: CSGWARQDRSLHF
J: TRBJ2-3; D: NA; size: many; V: TRBV5-1; DNA: TGCGCCAGCAGCTTCATTAGCGGATCAGATACGCAGTATTTT; CDR3: CASSFISGSDTQYF
J: TRBJ2-7; D: NA; size: few; V: TRBV10-3; DNA: TGTGCCATCAGTGAGTCGGCGGTATCCTACGAGCAGTACTTC; CDR3: CAISESAVSYEQYF
J: TRBJ1-1; D: TRBD1; size: many; V: TRBV11-2; DNA: TGTGCCAGCACCGATAGGACAGGAAAAGACGCTTTCTTT; CDR3: CASTDRTGKDAFF
J: TRBJ2-1; D: TRBD2; size: NA; V: TRBV12-3/TRBV12-4; DNA: TGTGCCAGCAGCCCAGGAGGGGTGGCTAGCGGGAGGGTTAGGAGCAATGAGCAGTTCTTC; CDR3: CASSPGGVASGRVRSNEQFF
J: TRBJ2-3; D: TRBD2; size: many; V: TRBV20-1; DNA: TGCAGTGTAGCACTAGCGGGACCGCAGATCAGGGATACGCAGTATTTT; CDR3: CSVALAGPQIRDTQYF
J: TRBJ1-5; D: NA; size: many; V: TRBV15; DNA: TGTGCCACCAGCATCCGACAGAGTATATTTTCCAATCAGCCCCAGCATTTT; CDR3: CATSIRQSIFSNQPQHF
J: TRBJ1-5; D: NA; size: NA; V: TRBV12-3/TRBV12-4; DNA: TGTGCCAGCAGACCTACAGGGAAGCACGGGCCCCAGCATTTT; CDR3: CASRPTGKHGPQHF
J: TRBJ2-2; D: TRBD2; size: few; V: TRBV5-1; DNA: TGCGCCAGCAGCTTAGCGGGGATCACCGGGGAGCTGTTTTTT; CDR3: CASSLAGITGELFF
J: TRBJ2-2; D: NA; size: NA; V: TRBV7-5; DNA: NA; CDR3: CISVSEASLDMCTGELFF
J: TRBJ2-5; D: TRBD2; size: few; V: TRBV12-3/TRBV12-4; DNA: TGTGCCAGCAGTCCGGTGGTAGGGAGGGAAGAGACCCAGTACTTC; CDR3: CASSPVVGREETQYF
J: TRBJ2-1; D: NA; size: many; V: TRBV5-5; DNA: TGTGCCAGCAGCTTCGCGGGACTTTACAATGAGCAGTTCTTC; CDR3: CASSFAGLYNEQFF
J: TRBJ2-7; D: NA; size: many; V: TRBV28; DNA: TGTGCCAGCAGTTTTTGGGGCGACGGCTACGAGCAGTACTTC; CDR3: CASSFWGDGYEQYF
J: TRBJ2-7; D: NA; size: many; V: TRBV29-1; DNA: TGCAGCGTTGAAGACGGGACTGAGACCTACGAGCAGTACTTC; CDR3: CSVEDGTETYEQYF
J: TRBJ2-5; D: NA; size: few; V: TRBV5-1; DNA: TGCGCCAGCAGCTTGCCTCTGCTAACGGAGACCCAGTACTTC; CDR3: CASSLPLLTETQYF
J: TRBJ2-1; D: NA; size: NA; V: TRBV7-8; DNA: TGTGCCAGCAGCTTAGCGGGCAGGGGTCTTATTGAGCAGTTCTTC; CDR3: CASSLAGRGLIEQFF
J: TRBJ2-7; D: NA; size: many; V: TRBV5-6; DNA: TGTGCCAGCAGCTTCGACAGCAGTCCCTACGAGCAGTACTTC; CDR3: CASSFDSSPYEQYF
J: TRBJ1-6; D: NA; size: NA; V: TRBV21-1; DNA: TGTGCCAGCGGGCAGAGAAATTCACCCCTCCACTTT; CDR3: CASGQRNSPLHF
J: TRBJ2-7; D: TRBD1; size: NA; V: TRBV7-9; DNA: TGTGCCAGCAGCAGAGGGGACAGGGAGTACGAGCAGTACTTC; CDR3: CASSRGDREYEQYF
J: TRBJ2-2; D: NA; size: many; V: TRBV5-1; DNA: TGCGCCAGCAGCTTCCGGGGCGCGAACACCGGGGAGCTGTTTTTT; CDR3: CASSFRGANTGELFF
J: TRBJ2-7; D: NA; size: few; V: TRBV5-5; DNA: TGTGCCAGCAGCTTGGCCTGGGGGATCTCAACCGAGCAGTACTTC; CDR3: CASSLAWGISTEQYF
J: TRBJ2-1; D: TRBD2; size: many; V: TRBV6-5; DNA: TGTGCCAGCAGTTACTCCACGGGACTATCCTACAATGAGCAGTTCTTC; CDR3: CASSYSTGLSYNEQFF